The clone carrying this TCR beta chain was picked up many times. This CDR3 contains 15 residues. Germline V gene data show CDR1 as ENHRY and CDR2 as SYGVKD. Trimming shortened V by 0 bases and J by 2 bases, and 9 bases separated the two germline ends. These data originate in a study of CD8 T cells in ankylosing spondylitis. By quantitative 5'-RACE with molecular barcodes, the TCR beta libraries were made. TCRdb processed the 5' RACE reads anew with MiXCR; each CDR3 protein has one entry. The sample includes 150,000 to 200,000 distinct CDR3 sequences, 15% to 20% of them seen just once. The TCR sequence derives from a male donor with ankylosing spondylitis or in good health (not recorded which). J is TRBJ2-3 and V is TRBV10-3; D is uncertain. Sequencing input: blood, either unsorted or a sorted T cell fraction (not recorded which). The chain's CDR3 is CAISESGPDTDTQYF. The CDR3 DNA is TGTGCCATCAGTGAGTCCGGACCAGACACAGATACGCAGTATTTT.